Sequencing of this TCR beta chain was carried out in a study of human T cells and chemical hapten exposure. Each CDR3 protein is one row after TCRdb ran MiXCR on the RACE reads. The sample contains approximately 90,000 distinct CDR3 sequences, about 10% of which appear only once. Time point noted: patch test 1, 2 weeks after DPC sensitization. As for treatment: therapeutic diphenylcyclopropenone sensitization with weekly scalp DPC. Sample donors consisted of patients with alopecia, aged 18 to 70 years, who were suitable for DPC. Sequencing was performed on whole blood, taken in connection with sensitization to the hapten diphenylcyclopropenone (DPC). The clonotype originates from a man aged 40-49 years with alopecia areata. Some clones in this sample may be carry-over from other donors' samples.

The CDR3 DNA reads TGTGCCAGCAGTTACAGGGTCGGGGAGCAGTTCTTC. It translates to CASSYRVGEQFF. This sequence joins TRBV6-2 or TRBV6-3 and TRBJ2-1, with D unresolved. Germline lookup yields CDR1 MNHEY and CDR2 SVGEGT. The CDR3 contains 12 residues. V was clipped by 2 bases and J by 10 bases, with 9 bases between them.